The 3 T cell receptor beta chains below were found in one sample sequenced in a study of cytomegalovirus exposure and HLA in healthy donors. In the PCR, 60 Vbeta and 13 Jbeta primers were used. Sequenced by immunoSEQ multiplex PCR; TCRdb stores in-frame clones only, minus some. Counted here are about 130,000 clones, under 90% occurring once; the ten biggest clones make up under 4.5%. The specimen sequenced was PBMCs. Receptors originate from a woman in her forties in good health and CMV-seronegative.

The CDR3 DNA sequence: TGTGCCAGCTCACCACCGGGGGGGGGCACTGAAGCTTTCTTT. Translation: CASSPPGGGTEAFF. This rearrangement joins TRBV18 to TRBJ1-1; TRBD1 is a possible D gene (5 bases). CDR1 is KGHSH and CDR2 is LQKENI in the germline V gene. V was shortened by 0 bases and J by 4 bases, with 9 bases between the two germline ends. This CDR3 spans 14 amino acids.

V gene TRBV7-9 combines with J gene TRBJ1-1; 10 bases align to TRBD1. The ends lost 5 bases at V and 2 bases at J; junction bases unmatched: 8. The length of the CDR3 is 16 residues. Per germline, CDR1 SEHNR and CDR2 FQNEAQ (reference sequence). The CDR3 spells CASSPGTGALNTEAFF. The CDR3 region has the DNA TGTGCCAGCAGCCCCGGGACAGGGGCGTTAAACACTGAAGCTTTCTTT.

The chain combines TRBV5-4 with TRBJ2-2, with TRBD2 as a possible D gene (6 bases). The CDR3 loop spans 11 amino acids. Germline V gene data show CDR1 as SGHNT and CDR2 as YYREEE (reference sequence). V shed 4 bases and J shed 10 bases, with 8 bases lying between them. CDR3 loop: CASSRREELFF. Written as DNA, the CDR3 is TGTGCCAGCAGCCGGCGGGAGGAGCTGTTTTTT. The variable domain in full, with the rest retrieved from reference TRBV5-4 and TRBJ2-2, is ETGVTQSPTHLIKTRGQQVTLRCSSQSGHNTVSWYQQALGQGPQFIFQYYREEENGRGNFPPRFSGLQFPNYSSELNVNALELDDSALYLCASSRREELFFGEGSRLTVL.